These 8 T cell receptor beta chains were all obtained from the same sample, sequenced in a study of control samples from healthy donors and cancer patients. Clones were sequenced by immunoSEQ multiplex PCR, and TCRdb holds only the in-frame ones, with some missing. The table records fewer than 500,000 clones, 75% to 95% of them present only once. The sample was PBMCs. The origin of the receptors is a man aged 40-49 years with head and neck cancer.

For the CDR3, the DNA is TGCAGCGTCAGGACAGGGGGCGATTCACCCCTCCACTTT. Translated: CSVRTGGDSPLHF. The V call is TRBV29-1, the J call TRBJ1-6; 11 bases match TRBD1. The germline gives CDR1 SQVTM, CDR2 ANQGSEA. CDR3 length: 13 amino acids. The trim removed 6 bases at V and 8 bases at J, leaving 3 bases unmatched.

V usage is TRBV27 and J usage is TRBJ2-7, with D uncertain. In germline, CDR1 is MNHEY, CDR2 SMNVEV (reference sequence). With 0 bases removed from V and 6 bases from J, the gap between germline ends came to 15 bases. There are 15 residues in the CDR3. The chain's CDR3 is CASSLSKSGLREQYF. The CDR3 bases are TGTGCCAGCAGTTTATCGAAATCCGGTCTCCGCGAGCAGTACTTC.

The chain employs TRBV30 and TRBJ2-7, with no clear D. V was trimmed by 3 bases and J by 6 bases, leaving 12 bases between them. The CDR3 loop spans 12 amino acids. Germline-derived CDR1 and CDR2 are GTSNPN and SVGIG (reference sequence). The CDR3 DNA follows: TGTGCCTGGAGGATGGATTTGGGCGAGCAGTACTTC. Its protein is CAWRMDLGEQYF. The full variable domain, in which reference TRBV30 and TRBJ2-7 provide the parts outside the CDR3, is SQTIHQWPATLVQPVGSPLSLECTVEGTSNPNLYWYRQAAGRGLQLLFYSVGIGQISSEVPQNLSASRPQDRQFILSSKKLLLSDSGFYLCAWRMDLGEQYFGPGTRLTVT.

The chain links TRBV7-9 to TRBJ1-2; D perhaps matches TRBD1 (6 bases). Germline V gives CDR1 SEHNR, CDR2 FQNEAQ (reference sequence). V was shortened by 0 bases and J by 4 bases, with 12 bases between the two germline ends. This CDR3 is 15 amino acids long. CDR3 sequence (DNA): TGTGCCAGCAGCTTAGCGGAAGGGGGTGGCTATGGCTACACCTTC. This encodes CASSLAEGGGYGYTF.

This clone was seen once. The V call is TRBV10-3, the J call TRBJ2-3; possibly TRBD2 for D (6 bases). Between the trimmed V and J ends, which lost 3 bases and 2 bases, there was a span of 15 bases. The CDR3 consists of 16 residues. CDR1 ENHRY and CDR2 SYGVKD come from the germline V gene. The CDR3 region is CAISEGDGGSTDTQYF. CDR3 DNA sequence: TGTGCCATCAGTGAAGGTGACGGAGGGTCCACAGATACGCAGTATTTT.

This clone was seen a few times. The gene calls are TRBV28 and TRBJ1-1; tentatively, D is TRBD1 (6 bases). Trimming shortened V by 5 bases and J by 1 base, and 14 bases separated the two germline ends. CDR3 size: 15 residues. CDR1 and CDR2 from the germline V gene are MDHEN and SYDVKM. For the CDR3, the DNA is TGTGCCAGCAGTGCCCCCAGGGGCGGGAACACTGAAGCTTTCTTT. Translation gives CASSAPRGGNTEAFF.

J is TRBJ2-1 and V is TRBV5-1; D call uncertain. This CDR3 contains 15 residues. Trimming shortened V by 2 bases and J by 1 base, and 10 bases separated the two germline ends. Germline V gene lookup returns CDR1 SGHRS and CDR2 YFSETQ. CDR3 DNA: TGCGCCAGCAGCTTCTTACAGAATTCCTACAATGAGCAGTTCTTC. It is translated as CASSFLQNSYNEQFF.

The chain has TRBV5-1 and TRBJ1-1; no clear D gene. V was cut by 5 bases and J by 0 bases, with 17 bases left in between. Germline V gene data show CDR1 as SGHRS and CDR2 as YFSETQ. This CDR3 has 16 residues. CDR3 in DNA: TGCGCCAGCAGGCTGTCAACTCGGGCGGTGAACACTGAAGCTTTCTTT. Translated, it gives CASRLSTRAVNTEAFF.